What follows are 21 T cell receptor delta chains derived from one specimen sequenced in a study of delta chains in infants with herpesvirus infections. PBMC RNA was reverse transcribed using gamma-chain- and delta-chain-specific primers. TCRdb re-called the RT-PCR reads via CATT. The table shows about 570 delta-chain clones, with roughly 64% occurring only once. The sequencing used peripheral blood, collected at time point 4 of longitudinal follow-up. These receptors were taken from a human donor who was a Ugandan infant, either HIV-exposed or HIV-unexposed (not recorded which).

By share, this clone ranks as large (0.1 to 1%). This rearrangement joins TRDV1 to TRDJ1; tentatively, D is TRDD2 (6 bases). Trimming cost V 2 bases and J 1 base, with 29 bases left between them. From germline, CDR1 is TSWWSYY and CDR2 QGS. The CDR3 runs to 21 residues. CDR3 protein: CALGEMFWVLLMDRRTDKLIF. The CDR3 DNA reads as TGTGCTCTTGGGGAAATGTTCTGGGTCCTACTGATGGATAGGCGCACCGATAAACTCATCTTT.

This clone is labeled medium-sized (0.01 to 0.1%). A read error is possible here, since a much larger clone lies one base away. The V call is TRAV23/DV6, the J call TRDJ1, with 13 positions matching TRDD3. The CDR3 contains 19 residues. The germline CDR1 and CDR2 sequences are NTAFDY and IRPDVSE (reference sequence). CDR3 loop: CAGPVFPFVLGDTLSELIF. The CDR3 DNA reads as TGTGCTGGGCCCGTCTTCCCGTTCGTACTGGGGGATACGTTAAGTGAACTCATCTTT.

As concerns this clone: It is likely a read error: a sequence one base away is far more abundant. The chain carries TRDV1 and TRDJ1, with a weak D call TRDD2 (9 bases). The V gene lost 3 bases and the J gene lost 0 bases, with 29 bases spanning the gap. This CDR3 comprises 21 residues. CDR1 and CDR2 (germline): TSWWSYY, QGS. DNA for the CDR3: TGTGCTCTTGGGGACCCACGACCCTCCTTCCTACTGGGGGTTTACACCGATAAACTCATCTTT. Encoded protein: CALGDPRPSFLLGVYTDKLIF.

Remarks on this clone: This likely came from a read error, as a far larger clone is one base away. Other DNA sequences in the same sample also yield this CDR3. The genes are TRDV2 and TRDJ1; 11 bases agree with TRDD3. Per the germline V gene, CDR1 is GEAIGNYY and CDR2 is EKD. Trimming took 0 bases from V and 11 from J; bases not matched to a gene: 7. This CDR3 contains 14 residues. The chain's CDR3 is CACDTKLGDRELIF. The CDR3 nucleotides read TGTGCCTGTGACACCAAACTGGGGGATAGGGAGCTCATCTTT.

As concerns this clone: A far bigger clonotype differs at one base, so this is likely a read error. This rearrangement joins TRDV1 to TRDJ1; perhaps D is TRDD2 or TRDD3 (6 bases each). Trimming shortened V by 5 bases and J by 7 bases, and 29 bases separated the two germline ends. Germline CDR1 and CDR2: TSWWSYY and QGS. This CDR3 spans 18 amino acids. CDR3 loop: CALGSRGSYGWGRGKLIF. The CDR3 DNA sequence: TGTGCTCTTGGGTCCCGTGGGTCCTACGGCTGGGGAAGGGGTAAACTCATCTTT.

In the case of this clone: With only one base between it and a far larger clone, this is likely a read error. The sample holds other DNA sequences that translate to the same CDR3. This rearrangement joins TRDV1 to TRDJ1, with a possible D match to TRDD2 (9 bases). Germline V gene data show CDR1 as TSWWSYY and CDR2 as QGS. The CDR3 extends over 21 amino acids. CDR3 region: CALGEPRPSFLLGVYTDKLIF. The CDR3 bases are TGTGCACTTGGGGAACCACGACCCTCCTTCCTACTGGGGGTTTACACCGATAAACTCATCTTT.

By sample fraction, this clone is large. This rearrangement joins TRDV1 to TRDJ1; 13 bases are shared with TRDD3. The CDR3 is made up of 18 amino acids. The junction had 10 bases not matched to a gene; V was cut back by 0 bases and J by 6 bases. The germline V gene has CDR1 TSWWSYY and CDR2 QGS. The CDR3 DNA reads as TGTGCTCTTGGGGAACTAGTACACTGGGGGATACGCGGGCATAAACTCATCTTT. It translates to CALGELVHWGIRGHKLIF.

Judged by abundance, this clone is medium-sized. This rearrangement joins TRDV1 to TRDJ1; D perhaps matches TRDD2 (6 bases). The germline V and J ends were trimmed by 2 bases and 0 bases, with 28 bases remaining between them. This CDR3 is built from 21 residues. Germline CDR1 TSWWSYY, CDR2 QGS. The CDR3 here is CALGEVILRGDLGLYTDKLIF. Here the CDR3 DNA reads TGTGCTCTTGGGGAAGTGATCCTACGAGGGGACTTGGGCCTGTACACCGATAAACTCATCTTT.

Concerning this clone itself: A read error is the likely source, as a far larger clone sits one nucleotide away. The chain links TRAV29/DV5 to TRDJ3; tentative D call: TRDD3 (6 bases). CDR1 NSMFDY and CDR2 ISSIKDK come from the germline V gene. The CDR3 extends over 22 amino acids. The V end was cut by 1 base, the J end by 0 bases, with 26 bases between. CDR3: CAASYARDMIPRSSWDTRQMFF. CDR3 bases: TGTGCAGCAAGCTACGCAAGGGATATGATCCCCCGGAGCTCCTGGGACACCCGACAGATGTTTTTC.

As regards this clone: A far bigger clonotype differs at one base, so this is likely a read error. Other DNA sequences in the sample encode the same CDR3. Here the CDR3 reads CACDTLSGGYAGLDSWDTRQMFF. Written as DNA, the CDR3 is TGTGCCTGTGACACTCTTAGTGGGGGATACGCGGGGCTCGACTCCTGGGACACCCGCCAGATGTTTTTC. The rearrangement joins TRDV2 to TRDJ3; TRDD3 matches at 11 bases. CDR1 GEAIGNYY and CDR2 EKD come from the germline V gene. The CDR3 extends over 23 amino acids.

About this clone itself: This likely stems from a read error, as it lies one base from a far larger clone. The sample contains more than one DNA sequence encoding this CDR3. The chain is built from TRDV1 and TRDJ1; weak D call: TRDD2 (5 bases). CDR1 is TSWWSYY, CDR2 QGS, per germline. The CDR3 consists of 21 residues. Between the trimmed V and J ends, which lost 0 bases and 14 bases, there was a span of 40 bases. The CDR3 DNA reads TGTGCTCTTGGGGAACTAAGACCCCACGGTCATTTGCCCTACCCAGTAATGGACATAATCTTT. This encodes CALGELRPHGHLPYPVMDIIF.

This clone showed up just a few times. It differs at one base from a far larger clone, so likely a read error. The gene calls are TRDV1 and TRDJ1; 10 bases are a match to TRDD3. CDR1 and CDR2 from the germline V gene are TSWWSYY and QGS. The trim removed 2 bases at V and 3 bases at J, leaving 21 bases unmatched. There are 21 residues in the CDR3. The CDR3 region is CALGEWARTSPLLGDSDKLIF. In DNA, the CDR3 is TGTGCTCTTGGGGAATGGGCCCGGACATCCCCATTACTGGGGGATTCCGATAAACTCATCTTT.

With regard to this clone: A read error is likely here: a far larger clone is one base away. Other DNA sequences of this sample code for an identical CDR3. The chain has TRAV23/DV6 and TRDJ1, with 9 bases identical to TRDD3. Germline V gene sequence: CDR1 NTAFDY, CDR2 IRPDVSE (reference sequence). The CDR3 is made up of 19 amino acids. The CDR3 sequence: CAGPVFPFVLGDTLIELIF. CDR3 nucleotide sequence: TGTGCTGGGCCCGTCTTCCCGTTCGTACTCGGGGATACGTTAATTGAACTCATCTTT.

The chain uses TRDV2 and TRDJ1; D ambiguous. Germline V gene lookup returns CDR1 GEAIGNYY and CDR2 EKD. V dropped 0 bases and J dropped 5 bases, with 0 bases sitting between them. This CDR3 comprises 10 residues. The CDR3 sequence: CACDTDKLIF. The CDR3 nucleotides read TGTGCCTGTGACACCGATAAACTCATCTTT.

By share, this clone ranks as hyperexpanded. Other DNA sequences in the sample encode the same CDR3. The rearrangement links TRDV1 to TRDJ1; possible D gene TRDD3, 10 bases. Trimming took 2 bases from V and 5 from J, leaving 33 bases between them. CDR3 length: 21 amino acids. Germline CDR1 is TSWWSYY and CDR2 is QGS. This chain's CDR3 is CALGEAPAFLRYVGDTDKLIF. CDR3 nucleotides: TGTGCTCTTGGGGAAGCCCCGGCCTTCCTACGTTACGTGGGGGATACAGATAAACTCATCTTT.

Comment on this clone: A far larger clone is just one base off, so this is likely a read error. The same CDR3 can be traced to other DNA sequences in this sample. The CDR3 spells CASSYPTHTGGYGDKLIF. The CDR3 DNA is TGTGCCTCTTCATACCCAACTCATACTGGGGGATACGGCGATAAACTCATCTTT. The rearrangement links TRDV3 to TRDJ1; 13 bases are shared with TRDD3. CDR1 and CDR2 (germline): TVYSNPD, GDNSRS (reference sequence). The CDR3 totals 18 residues. Trimming removed 4 bases from V and 4 bases from J; junction bases left unmatched: 18.

By its share, this clone is large. The same CDR3 arises from other DNA sequences in this sample as well. V usage is TRDV2 and J usage is TRDJ2, with 13 bases lining up with TRDD3. The germline V gene encodes CDR1 GEAIGNYY and CDR2 EKD. The CDR3 is 15 amino acids. Trimming at V came to 2 bases and at J to 6 bases, leaving 2 bases not matched to a gene. CDR3 nucleotide sequence: TGTGCCTGTGACATACTGGGGGATACGCCAGCACAACTCTTCTTT. It specifies CACDILGDTPAQLFF.

Remarks on this clone: One base separates it from a far larger clone, so it is likely a read error. The V call is TRDV1, the J call TRDJ1; 10 nucleotides align to TRDD3. V shed 3 bases, J shed 0 bases, and the junction held 28 bases outside the gene matches. CDR1 and CDR2 (germline): TSWWSYY, QGS. The CDR3 has 24 amino acids. CDR3 DNA sequence: TGTGCTCTTGGGGACCTCCGGGCCTTCCTGGTAACTGGGGGATCCTACGGCTACACCGATAAACTCATCTTT. Its protein product is CALGDLRAFLVTGGSYGYTDKLIF.

This clone has just one count. This likely traces to a read error, being one base from a far larger clone. Other nucleotide sequences in the sample specify the same CDR3. The chain uses TRDV1 and TRDJ1, with 8 bases aligning to TRDD2. This CDR3 is built from 21 residues. Per germline, CDR1 TSWWSYY and CDR2 QGS. Losses at the gene ends were 1 base for V and 0 bases for J; bases not matched to a gene: 19. Written as DNA, the CDR3 is TGTGCTCTTGGGGAACCACGACCCTCCTTCCTATTGGGGGTTTACACCGATAAACTCATCTTT. Amino acids: CALGEPRPSFLLGVYTDKLIF.

To note about this clone: Given a far larger clone just one base away, this is likely a sequencing read error. The gene calls are TRDV1 and TRDJ1; TRDD3 agrees at 12 bases. Germline values: CDR1 TSWWSYY, CDR2 QGS. The CDR3 runs 22 residues. CDR3 nucleotides: TGTGCTCTTGGGGAACTAGAAGCCTTCCTCCCGTACTGGGGGATACATTACGATAGACTCATCTTT. This sequence encodes CALGELEAFLPYWGIHYDRLIF.

Turning to this clone: This likely stems from a read error, as it lies one base from a far larger clone. The same CDR3 arises from other DNA sequences in this sample as well. The chain carries TRAV23/DV6 and TRDJ1; 13 nucleotides align to TRDD3. The germline gives CDR1 NTAFDY, CDR2 IRPDVSE (reference sequence). The CDR3 is 19 amino acids. CDR3 DNA sequence: TGTGCTGGGCCCGTCTTCCCGTTCGTACTGGGGGATACGTTAATTGAACTCATCTTC. It translates to CAGPVFPFVLGDTLIELIF. Drawing the rest from reference TRAV23/DV6 and TRDJ1, the complete variable domain is QQQVKQSPQSLIVQKGGISIINCAYENTAFDYFPWYQQFPGKGPALLIAIRPDVSEKKEGRFTISFNKSAKQFSLHIMDSQPGDSATYFCAGPVFPFVLGDTLIELIFGKGTRVTVEP.